Following are 17 T cell receptor beta chains from one sample sequenced in a study of PD-L1 blockade in urothelial cancer. TCRdb keeps only in-frame clones here, not all; method: immunoSEQ multiplex PCR. The table shows 70,000 or so clones, with 84% occurring only once. This specimen was PBMCs, taken around atezolizumab (anti-PD-L1) treatment. Receptor source: a man between 65 and 85 years old with urothelial cancer.

Worth noting for this clone: Distinct nucleotide sequences in the sample also encode this CDR3. This chain connects TRBV7-3 to TRBJ2-2; TRBD2 is a possible D gene (5 bases). The CDR3 consists of 13 residues. V gave up 3 bases and J gave up 5 bases, with 7 bases separating them. Per germline, CDR1 SGHTA and CDR2 FQGTGA. DNA for the CDR3: TGTGCCAGCAGCTTTGGAGGTACCGGGGAGCTGTTTTTT. It yields the protein CASSFGGTGELFF.

As for this clone: This sample also contains other DNA sequences that code for the same CDR3. The V and J genes are TRBV6-1 and TRBJ2-2; a possible D gene is TRBD2 (5 bases). Per germline, CDR1 MNHNS and CDR2 SASEGT. The CDR3 has 15 residues. Trimming pared 1 base from V and 2 bases from J, leaving 8 bases between. The CDR3 loop is CASSEGTPNTGELFF. For the CDR3, the DNA is TGTGCCAGCAGTGAAGGGACTCCCAACACCGGGGAGCTGTTTTTT.

The chain has TRBV5-1 and TRBJ2-2, with a weak D call TRBD1 (5 bases). The CDR3 is 15 residues long. Trimming cost V 4 bases and J 0 bases, with 10 bases left between them. CDR1 is SGHRS and CDR2 is YFSETQ in the germline V gene. The chain's CDR3 is CASSSDRANTGELFF. The CDR3 nucleotides read TGCGCCAGCAGCAGCGACAGAGCGAACACCGGGGAGCTGTTTTTT.

This rearrangement joins TRBV28 to TRBJ1-2; D not resolved. The CDR3 extends over 11 amino acids. Trimming cost V 4 bases and J 7 bases, with 7 bases left between them. Germline CDR1 is MDHEN and CDR2 is SYDVKM. Here the CDR3 DNA reads TGTGCCAGCAGTTATCCCAGTGGCTACACCTTC. Its protein is CASSYPSGYTF.

The CDR3 sequence is CASSLTPPNPRDRGPVYYGYTF. The CDR3 DNA is TGCGCCAGCAGCTTAACCCCACCAAACCCCCGGGACAGGGGGCCCGTTTACTATGGCTACACCTTC. The J gene is TRBJ1-2, the V gene TRBV5-1; 12 nucleotides match TRBD1. Unmatched junction bases numbered 23, after V lost 2 bases and J lost 3 bases. Germline CDR1 reads SGHRS; CDR2 reads YFSETQ. The CDR3 has 22 residues.

V is TRBV7-9 and J is TRBJ2-7; 7 bases line up with TRBD1. The CDR3 spans 16 residues. V trimming: 0 bases; J trimming: 3 bases; junction bases outside the gene matches: 8. Germline-derived CDR1 and CDR2 are SEHNR and FQNEAQ (reference sequence). The chain's CDR3 is CASSLADRVPDYEQYF. In DNA form, the CDR3 reads TGTGCCAGCAGCTTAGCCGACAGGGTACCCGACTACGAGCAGTACTTC.

The chain combines TRBV18 with TRBJ2-7; TRBD1 aligns across 10 bases. The ends lost 6 bases at V and 3 bases at J; junction bases unmatched: 11. Germline CDR1 and CDR2: KGHSH and LQKENI. CDR3 length: 16 residues. The CDR3 DNA follows: TGTGCCAGCTCTCCTAGTGGGACAGGGGTACTCTACGAGCAGTACTTC. Translated: CASSPSGTGVLYEQYF. Based on the CDR3 plus reference TRBV18 and TRBJ2-7, the full variable domain is NAGVMQNPRHLVRRRGQEARLRCSPMKGHSHVYWYRQLPEEGLKFMVYLQKENIIDESGMPKERFSAEFPKEGPSILRIQQVVRGDSAAYFCASSPSGTGVLYEQYFGPGTRLTVT.

The rearrangement links TRBV5-4 to TRBJ2-2; possibly TRBD2 for D (5 bases). V was trimmed by 2 bases and J by 9 bases, leaving 11 bases between them. The germline gives CDR1 SGHNT, CDR2 YYREEE (reference sequence). The CDR3 runs to 13 residues. In nucleotides, the CDR3 is TGTGCCAGCAGCTTCCGGGAACCCAGGGAGCTGTTTTTT. Protein: CASSFREPRELFF. The full variable domain, with the rest looked up from reference TRBV5-4 and TRBJ2-2, is ETGVTQSPTHLIKTRGQQVTLRCSSQSGHNTVSWYQQALGQGPQFIFQYYREEENGRGNFPPRFSGLQFPNYSSELNVNALELDDSALYLCASSFREPRELFFGEGSRLTVL.

V is TRBV7-7 and J is TRBJ2-7; maybe TRBD2 (5 bases). Deletions cut 5 bases from V and 2 bases from J, with 13 bases between. Germline loops: CDR1 SSHAT, CDR2 FNYEAQ (reference sequence). CDR3 size: 14 residues. The CDR3, as DNA: TGTGCCAGCAGCCCCCTGGAGGCTACCTACGAGCAGTACTTC. As protein: CASSPLEATYEQYF. The full variable domain, in which reference TRBV7-7 and TRBJ2-7 provide the parts outside the CDR3, is GAGVSQSPRYKVTKRGQDVTLRCDPISSHATLYWYQQALGQGPEFLTYFNYEAQPDKSGLPSDRFSAERPEGSISTLTIQRTEQRDSAMYRCASSPLEATYEQYFGPGTRLTVT.

This chain connects TRBV13 to TRBJ2-7; 14 positions match TRBD2. Losses at the gene ends were 5 bases for V and 7 bases for J; bases not matched to a gene: 7. This CDR3 is built from 15 residues. Germline CDR1 is PRHDT and CDR2 is FYEKMQ (reference sequence). This CDR3 reads CASSGGLAGEVEQYF. The CDR3 bases are TGTGCCAGCAGCGGGGGACTAGCGGGAGAAGTGGAGCAGTACTTC.

The chain links TRBV2 to TRBJ2-3, with TRBD2 identical over 10 bases. Germline V gene sequence: CDR1 SNHLY, CDR2 FYNNEI. This CDR3 region has 16 residues. Trimming at V came to 7 bases and at J to 1 base, leaving 8 bases not matched to a gene. For the CDR3, the DNA is TGTGCCAGCACTTGGTCCCTAGCGGGGGGCACAGATACGCAGTATTTT. Its protein product is CASTWSLAGGTDTQYF. The full variable domain, completed using reference TRBV2 and TRBJ2-3, is EPEVTQTPSHQVTQMGQEVILRCVPISNHLYFYWYRQILGQKVEFLVSFYNNEISEKSEIFDDQFSVERPDGSNFTLKIRSTKLEDSAMYFCASTWSLAGGTDTQYFGPGTRLTVL.

The chain carries TRBV18 and TRBJ2-5; no clear D. The V end lost 3 bases, the J end lost 5 bases, and 7 bases lay between the germline ends. CDR3 length: 12 residues. Germline V CDR1 and CDR2: KGHSH, LQKENI. CDR3: CASSPRAETQYF. For the CDR3, the DNA is TGTGCCAGCTCACCTAGAGCGGAGACCCAGTACTTC.

The chain employs TRBV5-5 and TRBJ2-5, with 12 bases that match TRBD2. V was clipped by 3 bases and J by 4 bases; unmatched bases: 10. Germline V gene data show CDR1 as SGHKS and CDR2 as YYEKEE (reference sequence). CDR3 length: 17 residues. The CDR3 region has the DNA TGTGCCAGCAGCTATGGACCACTAGCGGGAGGTAGAGAGACCCAGTACTTC. The encoded protein is CASSYGPLAGGRETQYF.

This clone was detected only a few times. The chain employs TRBV28 and TRBJ1-5, with D unclear. V was clipped by 5 bases and J by 3 bases, with 5 bases between them. The germline CDR1 and CDR2 sequences are MDHEN and SYDVKM. The CDR3 extends over 12 amino acids. CDR3 nucleotide sequence: TGTGCCAGCAGTGAGTACAATCAGCCCCAGCATTTT. This gives the protein CASSEYNQPQHF.

The chain links TRBV19 to TRBJ2-3, with 8 bases fitting TRBD1. V trimming: 6 bases; J trimming: 5 bases; junction bases outside the gene matches: 4. Germline CDR1 reads LNHDA; CDR2 reads SQIVND (reference sequence). CDR3 size: 13 residues. CDR3 residues: CASRKTGEDTQYF. The CDR3 coding sequence is TGTGCCAGTAGGAAGACAGGGGAAGATACGCAGTATTTT.

In DNA form, the CDR3 reads TGTGCCACGACGACCGGGACATATGGAAACACCATATATTTT. It specifies CATTTGTYGNTIYF. The chain has TRBV7-8 and TRBJ1-3; weak D call: TRBD1 (6 bases). CDR1 and CDR2 (germline): SGHVS, FQNEAQ. The CDR3 runs 14 residues. V was trimmed by 10 bases and J by 3 bases, leaving 16 bases between them.

The chain carries TRBV18 and TRBJ2-3; a possible D gene is TRBD2 (5 bases). This CDR3 spans 14 amino acids. From germline, CDR1 is KGHSH and CDR2 LQKENI. Trimming shortened V by 0 bases and J by 4 bases, and 8 bases separated the two germline ends. CDR3 residues: CASSPPFGADTQYF. The CDR3 DNA reads TGTGCCAGCTCACCACCGTTCGGGGCAGATACGCAGTATTTT.